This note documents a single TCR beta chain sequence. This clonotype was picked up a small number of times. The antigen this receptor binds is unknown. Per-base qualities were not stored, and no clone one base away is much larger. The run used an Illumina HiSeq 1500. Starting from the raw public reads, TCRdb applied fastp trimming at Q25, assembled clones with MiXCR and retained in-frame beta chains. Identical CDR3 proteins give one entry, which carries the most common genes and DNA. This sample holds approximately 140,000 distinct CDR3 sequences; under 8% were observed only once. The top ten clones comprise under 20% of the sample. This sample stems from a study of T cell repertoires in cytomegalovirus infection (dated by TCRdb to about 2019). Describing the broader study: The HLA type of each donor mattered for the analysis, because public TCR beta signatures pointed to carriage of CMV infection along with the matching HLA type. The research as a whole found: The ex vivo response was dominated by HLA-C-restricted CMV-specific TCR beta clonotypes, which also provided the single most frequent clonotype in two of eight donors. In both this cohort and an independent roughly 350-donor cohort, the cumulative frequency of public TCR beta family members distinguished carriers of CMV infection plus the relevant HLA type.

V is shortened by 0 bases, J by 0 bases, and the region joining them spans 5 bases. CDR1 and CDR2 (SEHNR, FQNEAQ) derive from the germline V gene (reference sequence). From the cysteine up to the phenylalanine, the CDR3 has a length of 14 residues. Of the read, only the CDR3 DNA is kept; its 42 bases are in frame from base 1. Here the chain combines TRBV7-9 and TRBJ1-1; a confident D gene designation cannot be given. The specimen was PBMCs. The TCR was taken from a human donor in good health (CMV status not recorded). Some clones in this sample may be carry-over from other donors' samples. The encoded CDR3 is CASSLATLNTEAFF. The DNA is TGTGCCAGCAGCTTAGCTACACTGAACACTGAAGCTTTCTTT.